These T cell receptor beta chains were read from a single sample in a study of beta chain features in type 1 diabetes. The repertoire was sequenced with immunoSEQ multiplex PCR; TCRdb's copy has only in-frame clones and lacks some. The sample includes about 710,000 clones, more than 12% of them seen just once. The sequenced material came from naive CD4+ T cells from blood. All receptors derive from a man aged 18 to 30 with type 1 diabetes. CDR3s include the opening cysteine and the closing phenylalanine or tryptophan. Fields, in order: clone size, V gene, CDR3 length, D gene, J gene, CDR3 protein, CDR3 DNA. D genes are given only for firm matches. Rows give clone size only sometimes, using once, few, many, or a class for an expanded clone.

.	TRBV6-5	15	.	TRBJ1-5	CASSYRGGSNQPQHF	TGTGCCAGCAGTTACAGGGGAGGGAGCAATCAGCCCCAGCATTTT
.	TRBV30	14	.	TRBJ1-5	CAWAAGNSNQPQHF	TGTGCCTGGGCGGCAGGGAATAGCAATCAGCCCCAGCATTTT
few	TRBV4-3	20	.	TRBJ2-7	CASSQDPLLGQGTLTYEQYF	TGCGCCAGCAGCCAAGATCCCTTGCTTGGGCAGGGGACCCTTACCTACGAGCAGTACTTC
.	TRBV27	15	.	TRBJ2-5	CASSLRRLFGETQYF	TGTGCCAGCAGTTTGCGGAGATTATTCGGAGAGACCCAGTACTTC
.	TRBV7-6	16	.	TRBJ2-6	CASSSTSYSGANVLTF	TGTGCCAGCAGCTCTACTTCATACTCTGGGGCCAACGTCCTGACTTTC
.	TRBV15	18	TRBD2	TRBJ2-7	CATSRKAGIWTSGYEQYF	TGTGCCACCAGCAGAAAAGCGGGGATTTGGACTAGCGGATACGAGCAGTACTTC
few	TRBV30	15	.	TRBJ1-5	CAWSVHSRGSQPQHF	TGTGCCTGGAGTGTACACTCTCGGGGCAGTCAGCCCCAGCATTTT
.	TRBV6-5	14	TRBD1	TRBJ1-3	CASSRTGPGNTIYF	TGTGCCAGTTCTAGGACAGGACCTGGAAACACCATATATTTT
few	TRBV6-6	14	.	TRBJ2-1	CATSSHWGTDEQFF	TGTGCCACCTCCTCCCATTGGGGCACGGATGAGCAGTTCTTC
.	TRBV5-6	14	TRBD2	TRBJ2-5	CASRRTSGRGTQYF	TGTGCCAGCAGGCGTACTAGCGGGAGGGGGACCCAGTACTTC
.	TRBV10-3	15	TRBD2	TRBJ2-7	CAISELAGASYEQYF	TGTGCCATCAGTGAGTTAGCGGGAGCTTCCTACGAGCAGTACTTC
few	TRBV7-2	16	.	TRBJ1-6	CASSPRGTGLNSPLHF	TGTGCCAGCAGCCCAAGGGGCACAGGCCTTAATTCACCCCTCCACTTT
.	TRBV11-2	13	TRBD1	TRBJ1-2	CASSRGQGEGYTF	TGTGCCAGCAGCCGCGGACAGGGAGAGGGCTACACCTTC
.	TRBV7-9	14	.	TRBJ1-5	CASSTYSNNQPQHF	TGTGCCAGCAGCACATACAGCAACAATCAGCCCCAGCATTTT
few	TRBV7-3	12	.	TRBJ1-6	CASSLRDGPLHF	TGTGCCAGCAGCTTAAGGGACGGACCCCTCCACTTT
few	TRBV30	15	.	TRBJ2-3	CAGSRDLRILDTQYF	TGTGCCGGGTCCCGGGACTTACGGATACTAGATACGCAGTATTTT
.	TRBV6-1	15	TRBD2	TRBJ2-3	CASTRGTTSTDTQYF	TGTGCCAGCACCCGGGGGACTACCAGCACAGATACGCAGTATTTT
few	TRBV4-1	14	.	TRBJ2-3	CASSSTGNTDTQYF	TGCGCCAGCAGCTCTACGGGAAACACAGATACGCAGTATTTT
few	TRBV29-1	13	.	TRBJ1-2	CSAAGSGDYGYTF	TGCAGCGCCGCCGGGTCAGGGGACTATGGCTACACCTTC
.	TRBV25-1	12	.	TRBJ1-6	CASSAQYSPLHF	TGTGCCAGCAGTGCACAGTATTCACCCCTCCACTTT
few	TRBV4-2	14	.	TRBJ2-3	CASSQAQGLDTQYF	TGTGCCAGCAGCCAAGCCCAGGGGCTGGATACGCAGTATTTT
.	TRBV5-6	14	TRBD1	TRBJ1-2	CASRGGGTGSGYTF	TGTGCCAGCAGAGGCGGGGGGACAGGGTCCGGCTACACCTTC
once	TRBV7-2	14	.	TRBJ2-7	CASSPTGTTYEQYF	TGTGCCAGCAGCCCTACCGGGACCACCTACGAGCAGTACTTC
.	TRBV9	14	TRBD1	TRBJ1-6	CASSTRTGDSPLHF	TGTGCCAGCAGCACCAGGACAGGGGACTCACCCCTCCACTTT
.	TRBV7-9	13	TRBD1	TRBJ2-5	CASSLGQGETQYF	TGTGCCAGCAGCCTCGGACAGGGGGAGACCCAGTACTTC
.	TRBV15	14	.	TRBJ2-7	CATSRGASSYEQYF	TGTGCCACCAGCAGAGGCGCGAGCTCCTACGAGCAGTACTTC
few	TRBV4-2	18	.	TRBJ2-3	CASSQVTLIAQGADTQYF	TGTGCCAGCAGCCAAGTAACCCTCATTGCACAGGGTGCAGATACGCAGTATTTT
.	TRBV7-7	15	.	TRBJ2-1	CASSLVAGGDGEQFF	TGTGCTAGCAGCTTAGTAGCCGGGGGCGACGGTGAGCAGTTCTTC
.	TRBV21-1	14	.	TRBJ2-7	CATITVAGRYEQYF	TGTGCCACCATCACGGTGGCAGGACGGTACGAGCAGTACTTC
.	TRBV21-1	18	.	TRBJ2-6	CASSKRERDTSGANVLTF	TGTGCCAGCAGCAAACGAGAGCGGGACACCTCTGGGGCCAACGTCCTGACTTTC
.	TRBV7-2	14	TRBD1	TRBJ2-7	CASSWDRGAYEQYF	TGTGCCAGCAGCTGGGACAGGGGGGCCTACGAGCAGTACTTC
few	TRBV2	17	TRBD2	TRBJ2-1	CASSKRLAGGTGNEQFF	TGTGCCAGCAGTAAACGCCTAGCGGGAGGGACTGGGAATGAGCAGTTCTTC
few	TRBV6-6	16	.	TRBJ2-3	CASSYSGRPSTDTQYF	TGTGCCAGCAGTTACTCCGGACGGCCCAGCACAGATACGCAGTATTTT
.	TRBV28	14	.	TRBJ1-1	CASSWAGHSTEAFF	TGTGCCAGCAGTTGGGCCGGACACTCCACTGAAGCTTTCTTT
.	TRBV5-1	15	TRBD1	TRBJ2-1	CASRDQGARYNEQFF	TGCGCCAGCAGGGATCAGGGGGCGCGCTACAATGAGCAGTTCTTC
.	TRBV7-2	12	.	TRBJ2-1	CASSSYRDHQFF	TGTGCCAGCAGCTCCTACCGGGACCACCAGTTCTTC
.	TRBV27	15	.	TRBJ2-3	CASSSSHTRTDTQYF	TGTGCCAGCAGTTCCTCACACACTAGGACAGATACGCAGTATTTT
.	TRBV30	13	.	TRBJ1-6	CAWSGTYISPLHF	TGTGCCTGGAGTGGGACGTACATTTCACCCCTCCACTTT
few	TRBV11-2	14	.	TRBJ2-7	CASSFPNIPYEQYF	TGTGCCAGCAGCTTCCCCAACATTCCCTACGAGCAGTACTTC